The 32 T cell receptor beta chains given below trace back to one sample, sequenced in a study of blood T cell repertoires in COVID-19. The data were produced by immunoSEQ multiplex PCR, yet TCRdb's version contains in-frame clones alone and is incomplete. The sample holds roughly 150,000 clones, about four fifths seen once. The sequenced sample was peripheral blood. These receptors all come from a man aged 55 to 69 with acute or convalescent COVID-19.

CDR3 loop: CATSSRTGNEKLFF. In nucleotides, the CDR3 is TGTGCCACCAGCAGTAGGACGGGGAATGAAAAACTGTTTTTT. V gene TRBV15 combines with J gene TRBJ1-4, with D hard to call. This CDR3 has 14 residues. Germline V gene data show CDR1 as LNHNV and CDR2 as YYDKDF (reference sequence). With 3 bases removed from V and 5 bases from J, the gap between germline ends came to 10 bases.

As regards this clone: Other DNA variants within this sample encode the same CDR3. The chain joins TRBV5-1 to TRBJ2-3; maybe TRBD1 (5 bases). Germline CDR1 is SGHRS and CDR2 is YFSETQ. The CDR3 length is 12 residues. The V end lost 3 bases, the J end lost 3 bases, and 5 bases lay between the germline ends. The chain's CDR3 is CASSSGTDTQYF. As DNA, the CDR3 is TGCGCCAGCAGCTCAGGGACAGATACGCAGTATTTT.

This clone was counted only a few times. This rearrangement joins TRBV9 to TRBJ2-2; 10 bases fit TRBD1. V shed 3 bases, J shed 4 bases, and the junction held 6 bases outside the gene matches. The CDR3 is made up of 16 amino acids. The germline CDR1 and CDR2 sequences are SGDLS and YYNGEE. CDR3 region: CASSATGGLSTGELFF. For the CDR3, the DNA is TGTGCCAGCAGCGCGACAGGGGGCCTTAGCACCGGGGAGCTGTTTTTT. Full variable domain (missing parts from reference TRBV9 and TRBJ2-2): DSGVTQTPKHLITATGQRVTLRCSPRSGDLSVYWYQQSLDQGLQFLIQYYNGEERAKGNILERFSAQQFPDLHSELNLSSLELGDSALYFCASSATGGLSTGELFFGEGSRLTVL.

The chain carries TRBV29-1 and TRBJ2-3, with D maybe TRBD2 (6 bases). The germline CDR1 and CDR2 sequences are SQVTM and ANQGSEA. V was clipped by 7 bases and J by 8 bases, with 22 bases between them. The CDR3 extends over 14 amino acids. The CDR3 DNA reads TGCAGCGCTGTCCGGGACTGGGGCATCGGTACGCAGTATTTT. Protein sequence: CSAVRDWGIGTQYF.

This clone was seen once. The chain has TRBV11-1 and TRBJ1-3; D is unclear. CDR3 length equals 16 residues. Trimming took 1 base from V and 4 from J, leaving 14 bases between them. The germline V gene has CDR1 SGHAT and CDR2 FQDESV (reference sequence). The CDR3: CASSLGPSSAGNTIYF. The CDR3 DNA reads as TGTGCCAGCAGCTTAGGACCGAGCAGCGCCGGAAACACCATATATTTT.

The chain has TRBV5-4 and TRBJ1-1, with D possibly TRBD1 on 6 matching bases. The V gene's germline CDR1 is SGHNT and CDR2 YYREEE (reference sequence). The CDR3 length is 16 residues. Trimming took 0 bases from V and 0 from J, leaving 12 bases between them. The CDR3: CASSLGRGSVNTEAFF. For the CDR3, the DNA is TGTGCCAGCAGCTTGGGAAGGGGGTCGGTGAACACTGAAGCTTTCTTT.

This chain uses TRBV29-1 with TRBJ2-3; 7 nucleotides match TRBD1. The CDR3 has 13 amino acids. Germline CDR1 and CDR2: SQVTM and ANQGSEA. Trimming cost V 6 bases and J 3 bases; bases outside gene matches: 6. CDR3 region: CSVRQGMTDTQYF. The CDR3 nucleotides read TGCAGCGTGCGACAGGGAATGACAGATACGCAGTATTTT.

The rearrangement uses TRBV27 and TRBJ1-3; D may be TRBD1 (5 bases). V was pared by 8 bases and J by 4 bases, with 15 bases between. The CDR3 totals 14 residues. CDR1 is MNHEY, CDR2 SMNVEV, per germline (reference sequence). The CDR3 sequence is CASWSGTGGNTIYF. The CDR3 coding sequence is TGTGCCAGCTGGTCGGGGACTGGGGGAAACACCATATATTTT.

The chain uses TRBV6-4 and TRBJ1-4, with 10 bases fitting TRBD1. CDR3 length equals 13 residues. V shed 8 bases, J shed 10 bases, and the junction held 7 bases outside the gene matches. Germline lookup yields CDR1 MRHNA and CDR2 SNTAGT. The CDR3 coding sequence is TGTGCCAGCCCGGGACAGGGGTACGGAAAACTGTTTTTT. Residues: CASPGQGYGKLFF.

This chain joins TRBV7-6 and TRBJ2-3; D not certain. CDR3 length equals 16 residues. Germline V gene lookup returns CDR1 SGHVS and CDR2 FNYEAQ. With 5 bases removed from V and 4 bases from J, the gap between germline ends came to 19 bases. CDR3 nucleotides: TGTGCCAGCAGCACATCTGGCTGGAGTTCGGCAGATACGCAGTATTTT. Translating gives CASSTSGWSSADTQYF.

This sequence joins TRBV20-1 and TRBJ2-6; 7 bases line up with TRBD1. Germline V lookup: CDR1 DFQATT, CDR2 SNEGSKA (reference sequence). J lost 4 bases, V lost 3 bases, and 6 bases had no gene match. The CDR3 is 15 amino acids. The CDR3 region has the DNA TGCAGTGCTAGTAACAGGGGTACCGGGGCCAACGTCCTGACTTTC. This translates into CSASNRGTGANVLTF.

The chain recombines TRBV7-2 with TRBJ2-2; possible D gene TRBD2, 6 bases. In germline, CDR1 is SGHTA, CDR2 FQGNSA. V dropped 1 base and J dropped 2 bases, with 14 bases sitting between them. The CDR3 is made up of 17 amino acids. CDR3 in DNA: TGTGCCAGCAGCTTAGGGTTGCGGGGAACTAACACCGGGGAGCTGTTTTTT. As protein: CASSLGLRGTNTGELFF. Variable domain in full (rest from reference TRBV7-2 and TRBJ2-2): GAGVSQSPSNKVTEKGKDVELRCDPISGHTALYWYRQSLGQGLEFLIYFQGNSAPDKSGLPSDRFSAERTGGSVSTLTIQRTQQEDSAVYLCASSLGLRGTNTGELFFGEGSRLTVL.

V is TRBV30 and J is TRBJ2-5; 8 nucleotides align to TRBD2. CDR1 is GTSNPN and CDR2 is SVGIG in the germline V gene (reference sequence). This CDR3 has 16 residues. The V segment lost 0 bases and the J segment 5 bases; nucleotides outside the gene matches: 11. CDR3 sequence (DNA): TGTGCCTGGAGTGTCTTAAGGGCGGGAGGTGGGGAGACCCAGTACTTC. This encodes CAWSVLRAGGGETQYF. The full variable domain, completed using reference TRBV30 and TRBJ2-5, is SQTIHQWPATLVQPVGSPLSLECTVEGTSNPNLYWYRQAAGRGLQLLFYSVGIGQISSEVPQNLSASRPQDRQFILSSKKLLLSDSGFYLCAWSVLRAGGGETQYFGPGTRLLVL.

The rearrangement links TRBV29-1 to TRBJ2-1; 10 bases match TRBD2. CDR3 length: 15 amino acids. V lost 2 bases to trimming and J lost 7 bases; unmatched junction nucleotides: 8. Germline lookup yields CDR1 SQVTM and CDR2 ANQGSEA. CDR3 in amino acids: CSVEPLAGNENEQFF. CDR3 nucleotides: TGCAGCGTTGAACCACTAGCGGGGAACGAGAATGAGCAGTTCTTC.

This clone was counted only a few times. The V gene is TRBV7-2, the J gene TRBJ2-7, with 7 bases matching TRBD2. The CDR3 sequence is 16 residues long. Germline CDR1 and CDR2: SGHTA and FQGNSA. V dropped 5 bases and J dropped 2; count of bases not matched to a gene: 12. CDR3 loop: CASSPMSSGPTYEQYF. The CDR3 region has the DNA TGTGCCAGCAGCCCTATGTCTAGCGGACCAACCTACGAGCAGTACTTC.

V gene TRBV6-6 combines with J gene TRBJ1-5; the D gene is possibly TRBD1 (5 bases). The CDR3 extends over 17 amino acids. V gave up 5 bases and J gave up 0 bases, with 17 bases separating them. CDR1 is MNHNY and CDR2 is SVGAGI in the germline V gene (reference sequence). CDR3 coding DNA: TGTGCCAGCAGTCCAGTGGGAGGGGCCTATAGCAATCAGCCCCAGCATTTT. It encodes CASSPVGGAYSNQPQHF.

This clone has only a few counts. The CDR3 DNA sequence: TGTGCCAGCAGCTTAGCGAACAGGCTAAATGAAAAACTGTTTTTT. Encoded protein: CASSLANRLNEKLFF. This sequence joins TRBV7-2 and TRBJ1-4, with TRBD1 as a possible D gene (5 bases). Trimming removed 0 bases from V and 5 bases from J, with 10 bases in between. This CDR3 contains 15 residues. Germline values: CDR1 SGHTA, CDR2 FQGNSA.

V is TRBV7-9 and J is TRBJ2-7; TRBD1 matches 8 bases. The CDR3 contains 14 residues. V lost 2 bases to trimming and J lost 4 bases; unmatched junction nucleotides: 4. CDR1 and CDR2 (germline): SEHNR, FQNEAQ (reference sequence). The chain's CDR3 is CASSLRQGYYEQYF. As DNA, the CDR3 is TGTGCCAGCAGCTTAAGACAGGGGTATTACGAGCAGTACTTC.

V usage is TRBV4-2 and J usage is TRBJ1-1; 9 bases are shared with TRBD1. Trimming took 3 bases from V and 3 from J; bases not matched to a gene: 2. This CDR3 region has 14 residues. Germline V CDR1 and CDR2: LGHNA, YNFKEQ. CDR3 nucleotide sequence: TGTGCCAGCAGCCATCGGGACAGGGACACTGAAGCTTTCTTT. The encoded protein is CASSHRDRDTEAFF.

As concerns this clone: Distinct nucleotide sequences in the sample also encode this CDR3. The rearrangement links TRBV4-3 to TRBJ1-5; D is unclear. The CDR3 has 14 amino acids. CDR1 and CDR2 from the germline V gene are LGHNA and YSLEER. The V end lost 0 bases, the J end lost 4 bases, and 7 bases lay between the germline ends. The CDR3 reads CASSQDRGNQPQHF. For the CDR3, the DNA is TGCGCCAGCAGCCAAGATCGCGGGAATCAGCCCCAGCATTTT.

The chain combines TRBV5-5 with TRBJ2-2, with TRBD2 matching 7 bases. V lost 0 bases to trimming and J lost 4 bases; unmatched junction nucleotides: 3. The CDR3 spans 15 residues. The germline V gene encodes CDR1 SGHKS and CDR2 YYEKEE (reference sequence). The CDR3 nucleotides are TGTGCCAGCAGCTTGGCTCTAGCGGCCACCGGGGAGCTGTTTTTT. Encoded protein: CASSLALAATGELFF. Based on the CDR3 plus reference TRBV5-5 and TRBJ2-2, the full variable domain is DAGVTQSPTHLIKTRGQQVTLRCSPISGHKSVSWYQQVLGQGPQFIFQYYEKEERGRGNFPDRFSARQFPNYSSELNVNALLLGDSALYLCASSLALAATGELFFGEGSRLTVL.

This chain uses TRBV7-2 with TRBJ1-3, with D hard to call. The V end lost 6 bases, the J end lost 1 base, and 10 bases lay between the germline ends. This CDR3 has 14 residues. The germline V gene encodes CDR1 SGHTA and CDR2 FQGNSA. The CDR3, as DNA: TGTGCCAGCAGGCGGGGAGGGTCTGGAAACACCATATATTTT. This encodes CASRRGGSGNTIYF.

This clone has just a few counts. The rearrangement joins TRBV28 to TRBJ1-1, with 8 bases aligning to TRBD1. Germline loops: CDR1 MDHEN, CDR2 SYDVKM. CDR3 length: 15 amino acids. With V trimmed by 6 bases and J by 4 bases, 10 bases remained unmatched. The CDR3: CASRPSQGAGTEAFF. CDR3 nucleotide sequence: TGTGCCAGCAGACCCTCGCAGGGGGCAGGCACTGAAGCTTTCTTT.

The V gene is TRBV5-5, the J gene TRBJ2-2; the match to TRBD1 covers 8 bases. Germline V CDR1 and CDR2: SGHKS, YYEKEE (reference sequence). V shed 2 bases and J 9 bases; nucleotides not matched to a gene: 3. The CDR3 contains 13 residues. This CDR3 reads CASSFRGQRELFF. As DNA, the CDR3 is TGTGCCAGCAGCTTCAGGGGGCAGAGGGAGCTGTTTTTT.

This rearrangement joins TRBV7-2 to TRBJ2-7; tentatively, D is TRBD2 (6 bases). CDR1 and CDR2 from the germline V gene are SGHTA and FQGNSA. Trimming pared 4 bases from V and 2 bases from J, leaving 15 bases between. This CDR3 has 15 amino acids. The CDR3: CASSSPGLAPYEQYF. The CDR3 coding sequence is TGTGCCAGCAGCTCACCGGGACTGGCGCCCTACGAGCAGTACTTC.

The chain joins TRBV7-9 to TRBJ1-2; 9 bases are shared with TRBD1. Germline CDR1 and CDR2: SEHNR and FQNEAQ (reference sequence). The CDR3 has 15 residues. Trimming cost V 5 bases and J 4 bases; bases outside gene matches: 8. CDR3 in DNA: TGTGCCAGCAGCCGCACAGGGGGCGCGGGCTATGGCTACACCTTC. It translates to CASSRTGGAGYGYTF.

The genes are TRBV5-6 and TRBJ1-6; weak D call: TRBD1 (6 bases). This CDR3 comprises 16 residues. Trimming removed 5 bases from V and 0 bases from J, with 12 bases in between. Germline CDR1 SGHDT, CDR2 YYEEEE. The CDR3 nucleotides read TGTGCCAGCAGGGGGGCCCTTAGCTCCTATAATTCACCCCTCCACTTT. Its translation: CASRGALSSYNSPLHF.

This chain uses TRBV10-3 with TRBJ1-2, with D perhaps matching TRBD1 (5 bases). The CDR3 consists of 11 residues. Germline V lookup: CDR1 ENHRY, CDR2 SYGVKD. Trimming stripped 10 bases from V and 4 bases from J, with 10 bases between. CDR3 protein: CATTDSYGYTF. CDR3 in DNA: TGTGCCACAACTGACAGCTATGGCTACACCTTC.

CDR3 DNA sequence: TGTGCCAGCAGCTCCGAGGCGGGACCTGGAAACACCATATATTTT. Encoded protein: CASSSEAGPGNTIYF. The chain couples TRBV7-2 to TRBJ1-3; D perhaps matches TRBD1 (5 bases). There are 15 residues in the CDR3. Germline loops: CDR1 SGHTA, CDR2 FQGNSA. V was trimmed by 4 bases and J by 2 bases, leaving 12 bases between them.

This clone has a handful of counts. This CDR3 reads CSASTGREGQPQHF. Written as DNA, the CDR3 is TGCAGTGCTAGTACAGGGCGTGAGGGTCAGCCCCAGCATTTT. The chain links TRBV20-1 to TRBJ1-5; D is possibly TRBD1 (6 bases). Trimming removed 3 bases from V and 6 bases from J, with 15 bases in between. The CDR3 consists of 14 residues. The V gene's germline CDR1 is DFQATT and CDR2 SNEGSKA (reference sequence).

The genes are TRBV29-1 and TRBJ1-4; 7 nucleotides agree with TRBD1. The CDR3 runs to 13 residues. CDR1 and CDR2 from the germline V gene are SQVTM and ANQGSEA. With V trimmed by 6 bases and J by 8 bases, 9 bases remained unmatched. The CDR3 sequence: CSVGQAGGEKLFF. The CDR3 bases are TGCAGCGTCGGACAGGCAGGCGGCGAAAAACTGTTTTTT.

This clone turned up a few times. V usage is TRBV18 and J usage is TRBJ2-4; the match to TRBD2 covers 7 bases. CDR1 and CDR2 from the germline V gene are KGHSH and LQKENI. The CDR3 runs 16 residues. The V gene end was trimmed by 3 bases and the J gene end by 6 bases; junction bases not matched to a gene: 11. The chain's CDR3 is CASSPVPREWVNIQYF. DNA for the CDR3: TGTGCCAGCTCACCTGTACCGCGGGAGTGGGTAAACATTCAGTACTTC.